This is a list of T cell receptor beta chains from one sample in a study of T-cell memory formation after mild COVID-19. TCRdb re-called the 5' RACE reads with MiXCR, one entry per CDR3 protein. Of under 90,000 distinct CDR3 sequences listed, approximately 14% are singletons. Input material: PBMCs or a T cell subset sorted from them (not recorded which). Source of these receptors: an adult woman who had mild COVID-19 (a few samples of this study predate the infection). Cell type and time point are not known. Each CDR3 is given with its conserved first and last residue. A D gene is named only where the DNA matches it firmly. A clone size is listed for some rows: how often the clone was seen (once, few, many), or a class if it is expanded.

. few TRBJ1-1 TRBV24-1 15 CATSDSSQGRTEAFF TGTGCCACCAGTGATTCTTCCCAGGGGAGGACTGAAGCTTTCTTT
TRBD2 many TRBJ2-7 TRBV20-1 15 CSARELAGGAYEQYF TGCAGTGCTAGAGAACTAGCGGGGGGAGCCTACGAGCAGTACTTC
. few TRBJ2-1 TRBV7-9 17 CASSPPVGAAFSNEQFF TGTGCCAGCAGCCCCCCGGTTGGGGCCGCATTTAGCAATGAGCAGTTCTTC
. . TRBJ2-3 TRBV24-1 15 CATSDLASRGDTQYF TGTGCCACCAGTGATTTAGCCAGCCGAGGGGATACGCAGTATTTT
. . TRBJ2-3 TRBV29-1 14 CSVVEGPSTDTQYF TGCAGCGTTGTCGAAGGCCCAAGCACAGATACGCAGTATTTT
. . TRBJ2-7 TRBV15 15 CATSRFSAEGYEQYF TGTGCCACCAGCAGATTCTCAGCGGAGGGCTACGAGCAGTACTTC
TRBD1 many TRBJ2-7 TRBV7-9 16 CASRSTGTGVTYEQYF TGTGCCAGCAGATCGACCGGGACAGGGGTCACCTACGAGCAGTACTTC
TRBD2 few TRBJ2-2 TRBV7-6 18 CASSLGTSGGLYPGELFF TGTGCCAGCAGCTTAGGGACTAGCGGGGGTCTTTATCCCGGGGAGCTGTTTTTT
. few TRBJ2-7 TRBV20-1 13 CSARDRNSYEQYF TGCAGTGCTAGAGATAGGAACTCCTACGAGCAGTACTTC
TRBD1 few TRBJ2-7 TRBV12-3/TRBV12-4 14 CASSIQGFAYEQYF TGTGCCAGCAGTATACAGGGGTTCGCCTACGAGCAGTACTTC
. . TRBJ1-1 TRBV12-3/TRBV12-4 14 CASSFYGRQEEAFF TGTGCCAGCAGTTTTTATGGGAGACAGGAGGAAGCTTTCTTT
. few TRBJ2-2 TRBV4-3 15 CASSQDDPVTGELFF TGCGCCAGCAGCCAAGATGACCCAGTCACCGGGGAGCTGTTTTTT
TRBD2 many TRBJ2-1 TRBV7-2 12 CASRSLAEGQFF TGTGCCAGCAGGTCACTAGCGGAGGGGCAGTTCTTC
TRBD2 . TRBJ2-7 TRBV4-1 16 CASSQISGGEFYEQYF TGCGCCAGCAGCCAGATAAGCGGGGGGGAGTTCTACGAGCAGTACTTC
TRBD2 few TRBJ2-1 TRBV4-1 15 CASSQETGGIREQFF TGCGCCAGCAGCCAAGAAACGGGGGGAATAAGGGAGCAGTTCTTC
. few TRBJ2-5 TRBV2 12 CASSEDGETQYF TGTGCCAGCAGTGAAGATGGGGAGACCCAGTACTTC
. few TRBJ2-1 TRBV29-1 10 CSVERNEQFF TGCAGCGTTGAGCGAAATGAGCAGTTCTTC
. few TRBJ1-5 TRBV4-1 15 CASSPTLDGGLPQHF TGCGCCAGCAGCCCAACCCTGGACGGAGGGCTGCCCCAGCATTTT
. . TRBJ2-1 TRBV24-1 15 CATSDWRGGRNEQFF TGTGCCACCAGTGATTGGAGGGGCGGGCGGAATGAGCAGTTCTTC
TRBD2 . TRBJ2-3 TRBV15 15 CATGTSVASTDTQYF TGTGCCACCGGGACTAGCGTCGCTAGCACAGATACGCAGTATTTT
TRBD1 few TRBJ2-7 TRBV12-3/TRBV12-4 15 CASSAPGTGGREQYF TGTGCCAGCAGTGCCCCCGGGACAGGGGGACGGGAACAGTACTTC
. few TRBJ2-1 TRBV20-1 15 CSARKRDIPYNEQFF TGCAGTGCTAGAAAGAGGGACATCCCCTACAATGAGCAGTTCTTC
. . TRBJ2-7 TRBV20-1 14 CSARHRDGGYEQYF TGCAGTGCTAGACACCGGGACGGGGGCTACGAGCAGTACTTC
TRBD2 few TRBJ2-7 TRBV7-9 15 CASSLVSSGGNEQYF TGTGCCAGCAGCTTAGTTTCCTCGGGGGGAAACGAGCAGTACTTC
. once TRBJ1-2 TRBV6-1 14 CASTSSGVLYGYTF TGTGCCAGCACCTCCTCGGGGGTACTCTATGGCTACACCTTC
TRBD1 . TRBJ2-7 TRBV3-1 16 CASSQESGQGRYEQYF TGTGCCAGCAGCCAAGAATCGGGACAGGGAAGATACGAGCAGTACTTC
. . TRBJ1-1 TRBV21-1 16 CASSKARQLRNTEAFF TGTGCCAGCAGCAAAGCAAGACAGCTCCGTAACACTGAAGCTTTCTTT
. many TRBJ1-6 TRBV7-6 15 CASSLGLGLNSPLHF TGTGCCAGCAGCTTAGGTCTTGGTCTAAATTCACCCCTCCACTTT
. few TRBJ2-7 TRBV15 14 CATSSFRVPYEQYF TGTGCCACCAGCAGCTTCAGGGTCCCCTACGAGCAGTACTTC
. . TRBJ2-7 TRBV7-2 15 CASSLSGGPLYEQYF TGTGCCAGCAGCTTAAGTGGCGGGCCCCTCTACGAGCAGTACTTC
TRBD2 few TRBJ2-1 TRBV11-2 16 CASSLVRGRLYNEQFF TGTGCCAGCAGCTTAGTGCGGGGGAGGCTATACAATGAGCAGTTCTTC
. few TRBJ2-3 TRBV29-1 15 CSVEDNGGGADTQYF TGCAGCGTTGAAGATAACGGGGGAGGAGCAGATACGCAGTATTTT
. few TRBJ2-7 TRBV30 11 CAWSGGYEQYF TGTGCCTGGAGTGGGGGGTACGAGCAGTACTTC
. . TRBJ2-3 TRBV12-3/TRBV12-4 14 CASSLAPSTDTQYF TGTGCCAGCAGTTTAGCTCCAAGCACAGATACGCAGTATTTT
. . TRBJ1-1 TRBV12-3/TRBV12-4 12 CASTFTGDEAFF TGTGCCAGCACTTTTACTGGCGATGAAGCTTTCTTT
. . TRBJ2-7 TRBV12-3/TRBV12-4 14 CASSLAPHSYEQYF TGTGCCAGCAGTTTAGCGCCGCATTCCTACGAGCAGTACTTC
TRBD1 . TRBJ2-7 TRBV29-1 17 CSVEDGGPGTGEYEQYF TGCAGCGTTGAAGATGGGGGCCCCGGGACAGGGGAATACGAGCAGTACTTC
TRBD2 many TRBJ2-3 TRBV25-1 15 CASSELAGATDTQYF TGTGCCAGCAGTGAACTAGCGGGAGCCACAGATACGCAGTATTTT
. . TRBJ2-1 TRBV7-9 16 CASSSAVGPAHNEQFF TGTGCCAGCAGCTCAGCGGTGGGACCTGCTCACAATGAGCAGTTCTTC
TRBD2 few TRBJ2-5 TRBV27 16 CASSFSSGGGQETQYF TGTGCCAGCAGTTTTTCTAGCGGGGGAGGGCAAGAGACCCAGTACTTC
TRBD2 . TRBJ2-1 TRBV27 15 CASSFITSGYNEQFF TGTGCCAGCAGTTTCATAACTAGCGGCTACAATGAGCAGTTCTTC